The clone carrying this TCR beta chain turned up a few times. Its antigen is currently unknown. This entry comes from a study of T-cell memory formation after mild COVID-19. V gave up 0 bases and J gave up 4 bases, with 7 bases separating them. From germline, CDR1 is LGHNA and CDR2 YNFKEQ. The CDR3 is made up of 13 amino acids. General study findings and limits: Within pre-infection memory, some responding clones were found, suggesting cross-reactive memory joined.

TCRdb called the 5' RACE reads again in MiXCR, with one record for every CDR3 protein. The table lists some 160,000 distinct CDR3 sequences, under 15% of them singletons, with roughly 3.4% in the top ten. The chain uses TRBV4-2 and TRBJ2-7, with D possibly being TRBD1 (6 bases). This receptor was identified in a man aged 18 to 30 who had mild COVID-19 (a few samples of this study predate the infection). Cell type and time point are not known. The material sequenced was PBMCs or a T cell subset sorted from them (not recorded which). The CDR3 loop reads CASSQDRGYEQYV. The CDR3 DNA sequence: TGTGCCAGCAGCCAAGACAGGGGTTACGAGCAGTACGTC.